The TCR beta chain described here comes from a study of beta chain features in type 1 diabetes. The study, taken as a whole, reports: The similarity of naive, central memory and Treg TCRB repertoires appeared greater among patients than among healthy donors. Shorter TCRB CDR3s, moderately but significantly so, were found in Type 1 diabetes patients in all four CD4+ subsets. Fewer junction insertions and more nucleotide deletions appeared in type 1 diabetes patients.

The investigators reverse transcribed all of the isolated RNA, so they sequenced expressed TCRB transcripts. Method: immunoSEQ multiplex PCR; TCRdb's copy keeps in-frame clones and lacks some. The table lists under 850,000 clones, 13% of them singletons. This clone was seen only a few times. Its specificity is unknown. One heparinised blood draw, averaging roughly 0.11 L, came from each donor. Sequenced sample: naive CD4+ T cells from blood. This receptor was taken from a man between 18 and 35 years old with type 1 diabetes.

CDR3: CAWSRGQGDYTF. The CDR3 bases are TGTGCCTGGAGCCGGGGACAGGGAGACTACACCTTC. V usage is TRBV30 and J usage is TRBJ1-2, with 9 bases lining up with TRBD1. The CDR3 is 12 residues long. V dropped 3 bases and J dropped 10; count of bases not matched to a gene: 6. Germline CDR1 is GTSNPN and CDR2 is SVGIG (reference sequence).